These 31 T cell receptor beta chains originate from one sample sequenced in a study of blood T cell repertoires in COVID-19 (dated by TCRdb to the early 2020s). Library generation was performed with the immunoSEQ multiplex PCR assay. TCRdb limited this immuneACCESS table to in-frame rearrangements with V and J called. A share of clones is missing; checked studies link under half to unresolved V genes, and the rest is unexplained. The sample includes some 150,000 clones, with roughly nine tenths observed a single time. The ten largest clones add up to 1.5% to 2% of the sample. The sample consisted of peripheral blood. The receptors come from a human donor in a cohort sampled during active COVID-19.

The CDR3 loop reads CASRGQLNTEAFF. The CDR3 region has the DNA TGTGCCAGCCGTGGACAGTTGAACACTGAAGCTTTCTTT. The chain uses TRBV6-4 and TRBJ1-1, with a tentative D call TRBD1 (6 bases). CDR1 is MRHNA, CDR2 SNTAGT, per germline. The CDR3 runs 13 residues. Between the trimmed V and J ends, which lost 8 bases and 0 bases, there was a span of 10 bases.

In nucleotides, the CDR3 is TGTGCCAGCAGCCCCGGGACAGGAGCCTACGAGCAGTACTTC. Its translation is CASSPGTGAYEQYF. The chain couples TRBV11-2 to TRBJ2-7, with TRBD1 matching 8 bases. Trimming cost V 5 bases and J 2 bases; bases outside gene matches: 5. The CDR3 spans 14 residues. Germline V gene sequence: CDR1 SGHAT, CDR2 FQNNGV.

The CDR3 loop reads CASSYAGGAYNEQFF. The CDR3 DNA follows: TGTGCCAGCAGTTACGCCGGGGGGGCCTACAATGAGCAGTTCTTC. The rearrangement links TRBV6-5 to TRBJ2-1; 8 bases match TRBD2. Germline values: CDR1 MNHEY, CDR2 SVGAGI. Losses at the gene ends were 2 bases for V and 2 bases for J; bases not matched to a gene: 2. This CDR3 is built from 15 residues.

The rearrangement joins TRBV6-5 to TRBJ1-2; D gene ambiguous. The CDR3 is made up of 14 amino acids. Between the trimmed V and J ends, which lost 0 bases and 2 bases, there was a span of 7 bases. Per the germline V gene, CDR1 is MNHEY and CDR2 is SVGAGI. In DNA form, the CDR3 reads TGTGCCAGCAGTTACTCGCGACTGAACTATGGCTACACCTTC. This encodes CASSYSRLNYGYTF.

This clone was seen a few times. The CDR3 sequence: CASSLALYRVGVVNTEAFF. In DNA form, the CDR3 reads TGTGCCAGCAGCTTGGCGTTATACAGGGTCGGGGTAGTGAACACTGAAGCTTTCTTT. This chain links TRBV5-5 with TRBJ1-1; perhaps TRBD1 as D (6 bases). V was shortened by 0 bases and J by 0 bases, with 21 bases between the two germline ends. The germline gives CDR1 SGHKS, CDR2 YYEKEE (reference sequence). CDR3 length: 19 amino acids.

This clone was counted once. The chain recombines TRBV6-5 with TRBJ1-2; TRBD1 matches 7 bases. The V segment lost 2 bases and the J segment 8 bases; nucleotides outside the gene matches: 5. CDR1 MNHEY and CDR2 SVGAGI come from the germline V gene. The CDR3 runs 13 residues. DNA of the CDR3: TGTGCCAGCAGTTACGAGGGGGCTCGCGGCTACACCTTC. The encoded protein is CASSYEGARGYTF.

The sample holds one count of this clone. The chain employs TRBV18 and TRBJ1-1; D not resolved. Germline assignment: CDR1 KGHSH and CDR2 LQKENI. The CDR3 extends over 14 amino acids. Trimming cost V 2 bases and J 7 bases, with 14 bases left between them. The CDR3 nucleotides read TGTGCCAGCTCACCATATTTTTCGGTTGGTGAAGCTTTCTTT. This gives the protein CASSPYFSVGEAFF.

This chain links TRBV5-4 with TRBJ1-4; the match to TRBD1 covers 7 bases. The CDR3 covers 16 residues. V shed 5 bases and J 6 bases; nucleotides not matched to a gene: 13. Germline CDR1 reads SGHNT; CDR2 reads YYREEE (reference sequence). The CDR3 here is CASSLGGEGEDEKLFF. In DNA form, the CDR3 reads TGTGCCAGCAGTCTAGGGGGCGAGGGTGAGGATGAAAAACTGTTTTTT. Supplemented by reference TRBV5-4 and TRBJ1-4, the full variable domain reads ETGVTQSPTHLIKTRGQQVTLRCSSQSGHNTVSWYQQALGQGPQFIFQYYREEENGRGNFPPRFSGLQFPNYSSELNVNALELDDSALYLCASSLGGEGEDEKLFFGSGTQLSVL.

V is TRBV3-1 (or the pseudogene TRBV3-2) and J is TRBJ1-6; 8 bases map to TRBD1. CDR3 length: 14 residues. Germline V gene data show CDR1 as LGHDT and CDR2 as YNNKEL (reference sequence). V lost 0 bases and J lost 9; bases outside the gene matches: 1. Here the CDR3 reads CASSQEQGGSPLHF. The DNA for the CDR3 is TGTGCCAGCAGCCAAGAACAGGGGGGTTCACCCCTCCACTTT.

The chain is built from TRBV4-1 and TRBJ2-3, with TRBD2 matching over 8 bases. CDR1 MGHRA and CDR2 YSYEKL come from the germline V gene. The length of the CDR3 is 14 residues. V dropped 3 bases and J dropped 9; count of bases not matched to a gene: 8. The CDR3 nucleotides are TGCGCCAGCAGCCACCAGGGACTAGTACAAACGCAGTATTTT. Its protein is CASSHQGLVQTQYF.

V usage is TRBV3-1 (or the pseudogene TRBV3-2) and J usage is TRBJ2-3; a weak D match, TRBD2 (6 bases). CDR1 is LGHDT and CDR2 is YNNKEL in the germline V gene (reference sequence). The ends were cut back, 1 base at V and 7 bases at J, with 15 bases in the middle. The CDR3 has 15 amino acids. CDR3 nucleotide sequence: TGTGCCAGCAGCCAAGGGCGTAGGGCGGGGAATACGCAGTATTTT. Translated, it gives CASSQGRRAGNTQYF.

The CDR3 bases are TGTGCCAGCAGTTACCACGGTAGTAACTATGGCTACACCTTC. Protein: CASSYHGSNYGYTF. This rearrangement joins TRBV6-5 to TRBJ1-2; D is unresolved. The length of the CDR3 is 14 residues. V gave up 2 bases and J gave up 1 base, with 8 bases separating them. In germline, CDR1 is MNHEY, CDR2 SVGAGI.

V gene TRBV5-6 combines with J gene TRBJ2-7; 8 bases match TRBD1. CDR1 is SGHDT and CDR2 is YYEEEE in the germline V gene. The length of the CDR3 is 16 residues. V lost 3 bases and J lost 0; bases outside the gene matches: 8. The CDR3 region is CASSSLSGQVSYEQYF. The DNA of the CDR3 is TGTGCCAGCAGCTCACTGTCGGGACAGGTCTCCTACGAGCAGTACTTC.

The V gene is TRBV29-1, the J gene TRBJ2-7, with 7 bases lining up with TRBD2. V was pared by 6 bases and J by 2 bases, with 7 bases of the junction left unmatched. The CDR3 sequence is 13 residues long. Germline V gene data show CDR1 as SQVTM and CDR2 as ANQGSEA. CDR3 nucleotide sequence: TGCAGCGTCGGGGGGTCGGGGGCCTACGAGCAGTACTTC. It encodes CSVGGSGAYEQYF.

The chain recombines TRBV10-3 with TRBJ1-1; possible D gene TRBD1, 5 bases. The CDR3 is made up of 14 amino acids. CDR1 is ENHRY, CDR2 SYGVKD, per germline. V lost 7 bases to trimming and J lost 1 base, with 13 bases between them. The DNA of the CDR3 is TGTGCCATCACTGCGGGACGGACGAACACTGAAGCTTTCTTT. Amino acids: CAITAGRTNTEAFF.

V gene TRBV6-1 combines with J gene TRBJ1-2; tentative D call: TRBD1 (6 bases). The CDR3 spans 14 residues. Germline V gives CDR1 MNHNS, CDR2 SASEGT. V lost 3 bases, J lost 4 bases, and 12 bases lay in between. The CDR3 coding sequence is TGTGCCAGCAGTGAGCGAACAGGGACCTATGGCTACACCTTC. Translating it yields CASSERTGTYGYTF.

The gene calls are TRBV5-1 and TRBJ2-7; 10 bases fit TRBD2. Germline V gene sequence: CDR1 SGHRS, CDR2 YFSETQ. The trim removed 2 bases at V and 2 bases at J, leaving 4 bases unmatched. The CDR3 totals 15 residues. CDR3 nucleotides: TGCGCCAGCAGCTTACTAGCGGGATCAACCTACGAGCAGTACTTC. Translated, it gives CASSLLAGSTYEQYF.

The chain carries TRBV7-9 and TRBJ2-1, with 10 bases lining up with TRBD1. CDR1 and CDR2 from the germline V gene are SEHNR and FQNEAQ (reference sequence). V was pared by 5 bases and J by 12 bases, with 10 bases of the junction left unmatched. The CDR3 extends over 14 amino acids. The CDR3 sequence is CASSQTGGLWGQFF. The CDR3 DNA reads TGTGCCAGCAGCCAGACAGGGGGCCTTTGGGGGCAGTTCTTC.

The chain uses TRBV6-2 or TRBV6-3 and TRBJ2-5; perhaps TRBD1 as D (5 bases). Germline lookup yields CDR1 MNHEY and CDR2 SVGEGT. Deletions cut 4 bases from V and 0 bases from J, with 12 bases between. The CDR3 is 15 residues long. The CDR3 region is CASSFHSGNQETQYF. The CDR3 DNA reads TGTGCCAGCAGTTTTCATTCAGGGAACCAAGAGACCCAGTACTTC.

The chain has TRBV7-9 and TRBJ1-1; D unresolved. CDR3 size: 11 residues. Germline assignment: CDR1 SEHNR and CDR2 FQNEAQ (reference sequence). Trimming stripped 2 bases from V and 7 bases from J, with 5 bases between. CDR3 sequence: CASSLLGEAFF. CDR3 in DNA: TGTGCCAGCAGCTTACTCGGTGAAGCTTTCTTT.

In this sample, this clone turned up a few times. The rearrangement links TRBV5-1 to TRBJ2-3, with 14 bases aligning to TRBD2. V lost 7 bases, J lost 2 bases, and 3 bases stayed unmatched. This CDR3 comprises 15 residues. The germline CDR1 and CDR2 sequences are SGHRS and YFSETQ. CDR3 DNA: TGCGCCAGCTCGACTAGCGGGGGGGCCACAGATACGCAGTATTTT. It yields the protein CASSTSGGATDTQYF. Using reference TRBV5-1 and TRBJ2-3 for the parts outside the CDR3, the full variable domain is KAGVTQTPRYLIKTRGQQVTLSCSPISGHRSVSWYQQTPGQGLQFLFEYFSETQRNKGNFPGRFSGRQFSNSRSEMNVSTLELGDSALYLCASSTSGGATDTQYFGPGTRLTVL.

CDR3 sequence reads: CASSSPSGDLGELFF. In DNA, the CDR3 is TGTGCCAGCAGTTCGCCTAGCGGGGATCTCGGGGAGCTGTTTTTT. The chain recombines TRBV6-2 or TRBV6-3 with TRBJ2-2; 9 nucleotides match TRBD2. The ends lost 4 bases at V and 7 bases at J; junction bases unmatched: 7. This CDR3 is 15 amino acids long. Germline V lookup: CDR1 MNHEY, CDR2 SVGEGT.

This chain joins TRBV2 and TRBJ2-3, with 13 positions matching TRBD2. Trimming cost V 9 bases and J 11 bases; bases outside gene matches: 11. The CDR3 runs to 14 residues. Germline-derived CDR1 and CDR2 are SNHLY and FYNNEI. This CDR3 reads CARSLAGGLRGQYF. DNA for the CDR3: TGTGCCAGATCACTAGCGGGGGGGCTACGAGGGCAGTATTTT.

The count of this clone is one. The chain joins TRBV5-4 to TRBJ2-1, with D possibly TRBD1 on 6 matching bases. V was clipped by 3 bases and J by 8 bases, with 12 bases between them. The CDR3 spans 13 residues. Looked up from germline, CDR1 is SGHNT and CDR2 is YYREEE (reference sequence). CDR3: CASSSQGSDEQFF. As DNA, the CDR3 is TGTGCCAGCAGCTCGCAGGGGAGCGATGAGCAGTTCTTC.

The V and J genes are TRBV11-2 and TRBJ2-1; TRBD1 agrees at 7 bases. Germline V lookup: CDR1 SGHAT, CDR2 FQNNGV. The CDR3 runs 12 residues. Losses at the gene ends were 5 bases for V and 8 bases for J; bases not matched to a gene: 3. The CDR3 protein is CASSRQGYEQFF. CDR3 DNA sequence: TGTGCCAGCAGCCGACAGGGTTATGAGCAGTTCTTC.

The chain carries TRBV6-5 and TRBJ2-7; 9 nucleotides line up with TRBD1. Germline V gene data show CDR1 as MNHEY and CDR2 as SVGAGI. This CDR3 region has 14 residues. The ends lost 6 bases at V and 4 bases at J; junction bases unmatched: 7. The CDR3 DNA is TGTGCCAGCAGAAGTGGGACAGGGCGATACGAGCAGTACTTC. It codes for CASRSGTGRYEQYF.

As DNA, the CDR3 is TGTGCCAGCAGCCGACAGGGGTGGGAGACCCAGTACTTC. Its protein product is CASSRQGWETQYF. V and J are TRBV7-2 and TRBJ2-5; 8 nucleotides line up with TRBD1. This CDR3 contains 13 residues. Per the germline V gene, CDR1 is SGHTA and CDR2 is FQGNSA. Trimming cost V 5 bases and J 5 bases; bases outside gene matches: 4.

This clone came up once. This chain connects TRBV14 to TRBJ1-2; D gene unclear. The germline V gene encodes CDR1 SGHDN and CDR2 FVKESK. CDR3 length equals 13 residues. Trimming stripped 1 base from V and 3 bases from J, with 6 bases between. DNA for the CDR3: TGTGCCAGCAGCCAAGGGCAGGACTATGGCTACACCTTC. It yields the protein CASSQGQDYGYTF.

The V gene is TRBV24-1, the J gene TRBJ1-2; 9 nucleotides match TRBD1. Looked up from germline, CDR1 is KGHDR and CDR2 is SFDVKD. Germline trimming cut 3 bases from V and 8 bases from J; bases unmatched to any gene: 3. The CDR3 sequence is 13 residues long. The CDR3 loop reads CATSDGQGRGYTF. The CDR3 region has the DNA TGTGCCACCAGTGATGGACAGGGGCGCGGCTACACCTTC.

The CDR3 reads CASSLVAEGNTEAFF. In nucleotides, the CDR3 is TGCGCCAGCAGCTTGGTAGCAGAAGGAAACACTGAAGCTTTCTTT. The chain is built from TRBV5-1 and TRBJ1-1, with D unclear. This CDR3 is built from 15 residues. Germline CDR1 is SGHRS and CDR2 is YFSETQ. The V gene lost 0 bases and the J gene lost 2 bases, with 11 bases spanning the gap.

The chain couples TRBV5-6 to TRBJ2-5, with 10 positions matching TRBD2. CDR3 size: 18 residues. J lost 1 base, V lost 5 bases, and 14 bases had no gene match. Germline CDR1 is SGHDT and CDR2 is YYEEEE. The CDR3: CASSQLAGRTVSQETQYF. The CDR3 DNA is TGTGCCAGCAGTCAACTAGCGGGGAGGACGGTATCCCAAGAGACCCAGTACTTC.